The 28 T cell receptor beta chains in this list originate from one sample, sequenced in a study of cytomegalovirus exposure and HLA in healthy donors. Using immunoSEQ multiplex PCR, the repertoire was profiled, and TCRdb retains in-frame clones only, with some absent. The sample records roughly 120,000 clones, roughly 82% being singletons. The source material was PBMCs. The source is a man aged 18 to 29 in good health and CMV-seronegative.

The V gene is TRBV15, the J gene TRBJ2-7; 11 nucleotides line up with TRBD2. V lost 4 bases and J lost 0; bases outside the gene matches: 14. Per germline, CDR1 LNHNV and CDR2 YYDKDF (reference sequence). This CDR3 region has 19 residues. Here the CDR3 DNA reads TGTGCCACCAGCACCCCTATCGGGACTAGCGGACCTGCCTCCTACGAGCAGTACTTC. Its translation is CATSTPIGTSGPASYEQYF. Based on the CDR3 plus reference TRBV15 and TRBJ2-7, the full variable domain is DAMVIQNPRYQVTQFGKPVTLSCSQTLNHNVMYWYQQKSSQAPKLLFHYYDKDFNNEADTPDNFQSRRPNTSFCFLDIRSPGLGDTAMYLCATSTPIGTSGPASYEQYFGPGTRLTVT.

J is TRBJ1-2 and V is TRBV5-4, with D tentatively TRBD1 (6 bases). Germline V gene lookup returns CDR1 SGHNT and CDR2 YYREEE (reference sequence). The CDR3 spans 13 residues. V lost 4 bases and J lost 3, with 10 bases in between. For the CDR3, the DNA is TGTGCCAGCAGCCCCTGGACAGACTATGGCTACACCTTC. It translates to CASSPWTDYGYTF.

This CDR3 is CASSDRLNTEAFF. In DNA form, the CDR3 reads TGTGCCAGCAGTGACAGACTCAACACTGAAGCTTTCTTT. J is TRBJ1-1 and V is TRBV25-1, with unresolved D. The CDR3 is 13 amino acids. Germline CDR1 and CDR2: MGHDK and SYGVNS. V lost 3 bases to trimming and J lost 2 bases, with 7 bases between them.

In DNA form, the CDR3 reads TGTGCCAGCAGCTGGGACAGGGGGCGGCATGGCTACACCTTC. It is translated as CASSWDRGRHGYTF. The genes are TRBV6-5 and TRBJ1-2, with TRBD1 identical over 12 bases. The V segment lost 6 bases and the J segment 6 bases; nucleotides outside the gene matches: 5. The germline gives CDR1 MNHEY, CDR2 SVGAGI. The CDR3 is 14 amino acids.

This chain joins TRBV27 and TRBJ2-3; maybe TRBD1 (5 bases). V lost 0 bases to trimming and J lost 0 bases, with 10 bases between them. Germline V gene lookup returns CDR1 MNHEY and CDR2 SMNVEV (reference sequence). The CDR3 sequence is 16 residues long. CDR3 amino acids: CASSLSSGSSTDTQYF. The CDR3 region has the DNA TGTGCCAGCAGTTTATCGTCAGGGTCTAGCACAGATACGCAGTATTTT.

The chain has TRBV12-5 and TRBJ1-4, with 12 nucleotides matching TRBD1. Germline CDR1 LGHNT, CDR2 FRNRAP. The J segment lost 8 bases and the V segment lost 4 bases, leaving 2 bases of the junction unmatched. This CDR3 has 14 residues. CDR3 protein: CASGWGQGAEKLFF. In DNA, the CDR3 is TGTGCTAGTGGTTGGGGACAGGGGGCCGAAAAACTGTTTTTT.

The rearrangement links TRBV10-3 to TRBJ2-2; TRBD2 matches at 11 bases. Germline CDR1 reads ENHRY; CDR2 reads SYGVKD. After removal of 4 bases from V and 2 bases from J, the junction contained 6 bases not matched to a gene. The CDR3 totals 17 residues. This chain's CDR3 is CAISVLAGDINTGELFF. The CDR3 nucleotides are TGTGCCATCAGTGTACTAGCGGGGGATATCAACACCGGGGAGCTGTTTTTT.

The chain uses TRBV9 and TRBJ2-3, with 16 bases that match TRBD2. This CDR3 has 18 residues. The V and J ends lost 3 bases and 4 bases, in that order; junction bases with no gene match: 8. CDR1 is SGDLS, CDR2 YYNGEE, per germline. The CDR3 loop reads CASSDGTSGGAGADTQYF. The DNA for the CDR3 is TGTGCCAGCAGCGACGGGACTAGCGGGGGGGCCGGTGCAGATACGCAGTATTTT.

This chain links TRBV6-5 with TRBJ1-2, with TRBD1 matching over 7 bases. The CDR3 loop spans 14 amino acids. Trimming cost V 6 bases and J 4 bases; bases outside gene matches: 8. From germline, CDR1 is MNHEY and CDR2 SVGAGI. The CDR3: CASSRPGDSYGYTF. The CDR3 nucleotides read TGTGCCAGCAGCCGGCCCGGGGACAGCTATGGCTACACCTTC.

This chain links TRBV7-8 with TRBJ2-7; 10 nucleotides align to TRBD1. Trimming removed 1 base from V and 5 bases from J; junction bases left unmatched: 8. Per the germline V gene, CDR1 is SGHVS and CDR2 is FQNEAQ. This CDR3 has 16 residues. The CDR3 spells CASSLVGDRGFHEQYF. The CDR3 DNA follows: TGTGCCAGCAGCTTAGTGGGGGACAGGGGTTTCCACGAGCAGTACTTC.

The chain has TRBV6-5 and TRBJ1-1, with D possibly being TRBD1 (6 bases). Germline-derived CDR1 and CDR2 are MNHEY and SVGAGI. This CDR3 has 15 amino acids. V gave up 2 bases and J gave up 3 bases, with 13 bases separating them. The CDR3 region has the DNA TGTGCCAGCAGTTACGGGGGACAATACTACACTGAAGCTTTCTTT. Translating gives CASSYGGQYYTEAFF.

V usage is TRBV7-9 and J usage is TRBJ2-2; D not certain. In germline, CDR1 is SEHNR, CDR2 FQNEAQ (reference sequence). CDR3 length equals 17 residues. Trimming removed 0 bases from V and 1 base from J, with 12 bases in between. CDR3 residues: CASSLARDILNTGELFF. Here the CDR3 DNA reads TGTGCCAGCAGCTTAGCGAGAGATATCTTGAACACCGGGGAGCTGTTTTTT.

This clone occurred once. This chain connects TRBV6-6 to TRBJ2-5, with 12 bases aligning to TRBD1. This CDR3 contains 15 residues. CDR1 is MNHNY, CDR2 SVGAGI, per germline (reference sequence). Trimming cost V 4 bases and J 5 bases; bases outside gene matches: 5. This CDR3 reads CASSWDRGPSETQYF. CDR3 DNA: TGTGCCAGCAGTTGGGACAGGGGGCCTTCGGAGACCCAGTACTTC.

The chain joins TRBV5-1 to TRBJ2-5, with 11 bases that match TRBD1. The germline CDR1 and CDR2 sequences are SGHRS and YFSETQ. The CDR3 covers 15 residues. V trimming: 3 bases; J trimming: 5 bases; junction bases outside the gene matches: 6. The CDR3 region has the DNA TGCGCCAGCAGCTCGGACAGGGGGCGCGAGGAGACCCAGTACTTC. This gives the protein CASSSDRGREETQYF.

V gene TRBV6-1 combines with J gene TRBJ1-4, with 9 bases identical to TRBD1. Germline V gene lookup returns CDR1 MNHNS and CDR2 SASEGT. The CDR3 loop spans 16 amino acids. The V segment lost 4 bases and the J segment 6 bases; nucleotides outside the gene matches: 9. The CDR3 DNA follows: TGTGCCAGCAGTGTCCCGGGACAGGGTCGGGATGAAAAACTGTTTTTT. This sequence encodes CASSVPGQGRDEKLFF.

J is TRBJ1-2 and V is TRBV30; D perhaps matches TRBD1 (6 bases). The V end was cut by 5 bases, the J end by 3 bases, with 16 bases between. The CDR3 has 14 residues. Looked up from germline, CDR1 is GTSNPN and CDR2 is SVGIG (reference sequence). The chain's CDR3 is CAWWGGRGYYGYTF. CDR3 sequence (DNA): TGTGCCTGGTGGGGGGGCAGGGGCTACTATGGCTACACCTTC.

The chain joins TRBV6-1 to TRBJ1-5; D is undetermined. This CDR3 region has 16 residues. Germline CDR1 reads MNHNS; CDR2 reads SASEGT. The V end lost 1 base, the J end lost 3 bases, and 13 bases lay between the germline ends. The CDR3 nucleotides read TGTGCCAGCAGTGAAGATCCCTACAGCATCAATCAGCCCCAGCATTTT. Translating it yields CASSEDPYSINQPQHF.

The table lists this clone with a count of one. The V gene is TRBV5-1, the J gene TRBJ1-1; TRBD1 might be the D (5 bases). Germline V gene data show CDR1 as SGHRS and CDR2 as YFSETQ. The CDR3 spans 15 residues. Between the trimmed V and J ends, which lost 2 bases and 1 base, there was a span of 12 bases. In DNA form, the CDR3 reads TGCGCCAGCAGCTTCGCGGGGCTTGCGAACACTGAAGCTTTCTTT. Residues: CASSFAGLANTEAFF. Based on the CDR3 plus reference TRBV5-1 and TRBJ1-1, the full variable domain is KAGVTQTPRYLIKTRGQQVTLSCSPISGHRSVSWYQQTPGQGLQFLFEYFSETQRNKGNFPGRFSGRQFSNSRSEMNVSTLELGDSALYLCASSFAGLANTEAFFGQGTRLTVV.

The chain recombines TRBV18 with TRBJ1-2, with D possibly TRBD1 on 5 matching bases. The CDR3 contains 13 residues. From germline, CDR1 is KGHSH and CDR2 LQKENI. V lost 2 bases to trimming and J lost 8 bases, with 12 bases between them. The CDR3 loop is CASSPVRGDGYTF. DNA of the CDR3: TGTGCCAGCTCACCAGTCCGGGGGGACGGCTACACCTTC.

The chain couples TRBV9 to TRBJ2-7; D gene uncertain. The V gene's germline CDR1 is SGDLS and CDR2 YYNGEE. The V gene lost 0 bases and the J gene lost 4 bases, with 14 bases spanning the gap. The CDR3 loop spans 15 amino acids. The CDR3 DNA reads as TGTGCCAGCAGCGTAGATTCGGGTGTTCGGTACGAGCAGTACTTC. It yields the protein CASSVDSGVRYEQYF. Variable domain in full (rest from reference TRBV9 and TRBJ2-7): DSGVTQTPKHLITATGQRVTLRCSPRSGDLSVYWYQQSLDQGLQFLIQYYNGEERAKGNILERFSAQQFPDLHSELNLSSLELGDSALYFCASSVDSGVRYEQYFGPGTRLTVT.

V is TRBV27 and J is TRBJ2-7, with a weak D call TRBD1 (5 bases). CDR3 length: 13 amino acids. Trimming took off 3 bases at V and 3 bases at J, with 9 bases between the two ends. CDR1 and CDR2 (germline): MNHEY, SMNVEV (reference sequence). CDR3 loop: CASSFDRLYEQYF. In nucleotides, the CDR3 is TGTGCCAGCAGTTTTGACAGACTCTACGAGCAGTACTTC.

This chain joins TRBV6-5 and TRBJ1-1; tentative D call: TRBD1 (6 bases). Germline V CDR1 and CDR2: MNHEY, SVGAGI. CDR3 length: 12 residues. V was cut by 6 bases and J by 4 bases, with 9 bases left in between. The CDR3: CASRARGTEAFF. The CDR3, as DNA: TGTGCCAGCAGGGCCAGGGGCACTGAAGCTTTCTTT.

CDR3 in amino acids: CASSRSADSGNTIYF. The CDR3, as DNA: TGTGCCAGCAGCCGTAGCGCGGACTCTGGAAACACCATATATTTT. The genes are TRBV7-6 and TRBJ1-3, with D unresolved. Looked up from germline, CDR1 is SGHVS and CDR2 is FNYEAQ. Trimming cost V 5 bases and J 0 bases, with 11 bases left between them. The CDR3 extends over 15 amino acids.

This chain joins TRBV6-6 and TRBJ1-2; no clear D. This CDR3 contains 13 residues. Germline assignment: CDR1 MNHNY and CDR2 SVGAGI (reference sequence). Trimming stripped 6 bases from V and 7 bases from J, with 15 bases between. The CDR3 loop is CASRVSRSGGYTF. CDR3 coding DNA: TGTGCCAGCAGGGTCAGTAGATCGGGTGGCTACACCTTC.

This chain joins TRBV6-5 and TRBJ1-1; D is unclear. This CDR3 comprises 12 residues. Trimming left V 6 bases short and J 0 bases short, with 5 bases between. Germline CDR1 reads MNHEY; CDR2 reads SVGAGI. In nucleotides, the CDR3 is TGTGCCAGCAGGCAGATGAACACTGAAGCTTTCTTT. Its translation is CASRQMNTEAFF.

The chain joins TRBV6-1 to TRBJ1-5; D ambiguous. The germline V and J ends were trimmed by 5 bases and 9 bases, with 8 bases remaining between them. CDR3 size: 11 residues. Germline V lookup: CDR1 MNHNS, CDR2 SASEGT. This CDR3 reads CASSIGGPQHF. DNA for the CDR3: TGTGCCAGCAGTATCGGTGGGCCCCAGCATTTT.

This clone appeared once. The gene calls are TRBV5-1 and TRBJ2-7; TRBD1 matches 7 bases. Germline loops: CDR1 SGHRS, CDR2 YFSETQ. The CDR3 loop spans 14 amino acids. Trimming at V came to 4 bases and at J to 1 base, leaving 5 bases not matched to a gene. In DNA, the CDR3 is TGCGCCAGCAGCCCAGGGGACAGATCCTACGAGCAGTACTTC. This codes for CASSPGDRSYEQYF.

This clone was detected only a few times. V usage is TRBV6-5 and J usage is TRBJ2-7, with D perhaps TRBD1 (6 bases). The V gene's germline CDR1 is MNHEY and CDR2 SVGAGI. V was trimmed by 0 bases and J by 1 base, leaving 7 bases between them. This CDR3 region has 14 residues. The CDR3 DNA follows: TGTGCCAGCAGTTACTCAGGGGGTTCCTACGAGCAGTACTTC. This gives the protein CASSYSGGSYEQYF.